This T cell receptor (beta chain) appears in the sequencing data of a study of cytomegalovirus exposure and HLA in healthy donors. About this clone itself: Its antigen is undetermined.

V was clipped by 4 bases and J by 5 bases, with 14 bases between them. The germline V gene has CDR1 KGHSH and CDR2 LQKENI. The CDR3 has 14 residues. A multiplex PCR was run with 60 Vbeta primers and 13 Jbeta primers. Generated by immunoSEQ multiplex PCR, the TCRdb table keeps only in-frame clones and is missing some. Among 100,000 to 150,000 clones, around 80% were seen once, and the ten largest hold approximately 10%. Findings and caveats of the study: Reports state that TCR beta sequences accurately predicted most subjects' HLA-A and HLA-B alleles. Rarity held for most TCR sequences, but there were some public TCRs that occurred in many donors. Certain indistinguishable V segments, among them TRBV6-2 and TRBV6-3, were excluded.

The receptor's source is a man younger than 40 in good health and CMV-seropositive. The sequencing input was PBMCs. The chain couples TRBV18 to TRBJ1-2, with no clear D. CDR3 protein: CASSQRGSGYGYTF. The CDR3 bases are TGTGCCAGCTCACAAAGAGGGAGTGGGTATGGCTACACCTTC. The variable domain in full, with the rest retrieved from reference TRBV18 and TRBJ1-2, is NAGVMQNPRHLVRRRGQEARLRCSPMKGHSHVYWYRQLPEEGLKFMVYLQKENIIDESGMPKERFSAEFPKEGPSILRIQQVVRGDSAAYFCASSQRGSGYGYTFGSGTRLTVV.